Below, 7 T cell receptor beta chains from the same sample are listed, as sequenced in a study of CD8+CD57+ T cells in acquired aplastic anemia. Profiling that covered TCR beta VDJ and CDR3 relied on genomic DNA as its template. From the reads, TCRdb called clonotypes with MiXCR, one entry per CDR3 protein. The sample has over 150,000 distinct CDR3 sequences, about three fifths seen once. CD8+CD57+ cell expansion, shown by flow cytometry, had occurred in the patients selected for sequencing. The sequencing input was sorted CD4+, CD8+, or CD8+CD57+ T cells (not recorded which) from PBMCs. These receptors came from a human donor with aplastic anemia.

In this sample, this clonotype turned up a few times. The J gene is TRBJ2-7, the V gene TRBV7-3; possibly TRBD1 or TRBD2 for D (5 bases each). Per germline, CDR1 SGHTA and CDR2 FQGTGA. With 4 bases removed from V and 8 bases from J, the gap between germline ends came to 12 bases. The CDR3 runs 12 residues. The CDR3 DNA sequence: TGTGCCAGCAGCTCGGGGTCAGGGAAGCAGTACTTC. Protein sequence: CASSSGSGKQYF. Full variable domain (outside the CDR3, taken from reference TRBV7-3 and TRBJ2-7): GAGVSQTPSNKVTEKGKYVELRCDPISGHTALYWYRQSLGQGPEFLIYFQGTGAADDSGLPNDRFFAVRPEGSVSTLKIQRTERGDSAVYLCASSSGSGKQYFGPGTRLTVT.

This rearrangement joins TRBV5-1 to TRBJ1-2, with 7 bases lining up with TRBD1. Germline values: CDR1 SGHRS, CDR2 YFSETQ. This CDR3 has 15 amino acids. The V gene end was trimmed by 3 bases and the J gene end by 4 bases; junction bases not matched to a gene: 9. The CDR3 loop reads CASSYSTGDGYGYTF. Here the CDR3 DNA reads TGCGCCAGCAGCTACTCAACAGGGGATGGCTATGGCTACACCTTC.

Notes on this clonotype: This CDR3 fails to terminate in the conserved phenylalanine or tryptophan, so it likely reflects a read error. The DNA is omitted, as the CDR3 cannot be located on it reliably, and the CDR3 follows TCRdb's listing. The V and J genes are TRBV7-2 and TRBJ2-7; no DNA check was done on the table's D call, TRBD2. Germline-derived CDR1 and CDR2 are SGHTA and FQGNSA. The CDR3 extends over 8 residues, inclusive of both ends. The CDR3: CASSLVAG.

The chain recombines TRBV20-1 with TRBJ2-3, with D maybe TRBD1 (5 bases). The V end was cut by 5 bases, the J end by 5 bases, with 14 bases between. The length of the CDR3 is 13 residues. Germline values: CDR1 DFQATT, CDR2 SNEGSKA (reference sequence). Here the CDR3 reads CSAALQGRDTQYF. The CDR3 DNA reads TGCAGTGCTGCCCTCCAGGGAAGAGATACGCAGTATTTT.

The chain is built from TRBV25-1 and TRBJ2-3; D might be TRBD1 (5 bases). V lost 4 bases, J lost 2 bases, and 13 bases lay in between. The V gene's germline CDR1 is MGHDK and CDR2 SYGVNS. This CDR3 is 15 amino acids long. This chain's CDR3 is CASSGAWGLTDTQYF. The CDR3 DNA sequence: TGTGCCAGCAGTGGTGCTTGGGGCCTCACAGATACGCAGTATTTT. Supplemented by reference TRBV25-1 and TRBJ2-3, the full variable domain reads EADIYQTPRYLVIGTGKKITLECSQTMGHDKMYWYQQDPGMELHLIHYSYGVNSTEKGDLSSESTVSRIRTEHFPLTLESARPSHTSQYLCASSGAWGLTDTQYFGPGTRLTVL.

The chain links TRBV7-2 to TRBJ2-5; TRBD1 aligns across 7 bases. Trimming at V came to 5 bases and at J to 4 bases, leaving 7 bases not matched to a gene. The CDR3 length is 14 residues. Germline V gives CDR1 SGHTA, CDR2 FQGNSA. Here the CDR3 DNA reads TGTGCCAGCAGCCCACCCTCAGGGGGAGAGACCCAGTACTTC. It specifies CASSPPSGGETQYF.

In its sample, this clonotype was seen many times. The CDR3: CASSEAFTASNQPQHF. CDR3 bases: TGTGCCAGCAGTGAAGCGTTCACGGCTAGCAATCAGCCCCAGCATTTT. The genes are TRBV6-1 and TRBJ1-5; D unclear. The germline V and J ends were trimmed by 0 bases and 0 bases, with 9 bases remaining between them. The length of the CDR3 is 16 residues. Germline V gives CDR1 MNHNS, CDR2 SASEGT.